The next 25 T cell receptor beta chains were all read from a single sample in a study of blood T cell repertoires in COVID-19. TCRdb's table, derived via immunoSEQ multiplex PCR, lists solely in-frame clones and lacks some. The sample yields about 180,000 clones, 70% to 85% seen once. Sequenced material: PBMCs or T cells enriched from blood (not recorded which). The receptor source for this set is a man aged 50 to 60 who had recovered from COVID-19.

The CDR3 reads CASSYLRTGAYEQYF. The CDR3, as DNA: TGTGCCAGCAGTTACTTAAGGACAGGGGCCTACGAGCAGTACTTC. This chain connects TRBV6-5 to TRBJ2-7; 9 bases fit TRBD1. CDR1 is MNHEY and CDR2 is SVGAGI in the germline V gene. Trimming removed 1 base from V and 2 bases from J; junction bases left unmatched: 3. There are 15 residues in the CDR3.

This clone came up a few times. The chain uses TRBV7-9 and TRBJ1-2; D remains unclear. Trimming took 7 bases from V and 5 from J, leaving 11 bases between them. Germline V CDR1 and CDR2: SEHNR, FQNEAQ (reference sequence). The CDR3 totals 12 residues. CDR3 nucleotide sequence: TGTGCCAGCAAGAGAGAGGTTTATGGCTACACCTTC. This gives the protein CASKREVYGYTF.

The chain employs TRBV11-1 and TRBJ1-6; TRBD1 is a possible D gene (5 bases). V gave up 2 bases and J gave up 2 bases, with 10 bases separating them. The CDR3 covers 16 residues. From germline, CDR1 is SGHAT and CDR2 FQDESV (reference sequence). This chain's CDR3 is CASSLSGRAYNSPLHF. DNA for the CDR3: TGTGCCAGCAGCTTAAGTGGCAGGGCCTATAATTCACCCCTCCACTTT.

The rearrangement joins TRBV5-1 to TRBJ2-7; 8 bases are a match to TRBD2. Germline V CDR1 and CDR2: SGHRS, YFSETQ. The CDR3 spans 15 residues. Unmatched junction bases numbered 6, after V lost 1 base and J lost 3 bases. The CDR3: CASSLRLAGFYEQYF. CDR3 sequence (DNA): TGCGCCAGCAGCTTGAGGCTAGCGGGCTTCTACGAGCAGTACTTC.

The CDR3 DNA follows: TGTGCCAGCACAGGGACTACCTACAATGAGCAGTTCTTC. The encoded protein is CASTGTTYNEQFF. V gene TRBV7-8 combines with J gene TRBJ2-1; 7 bases line up with TRBD2. Germline V gene sequence: CDR1 SGHVS, CDR2 FQNEAQ. This CDR3 spans 13 amino acids. The ends lost 7 bases at V and 2 bases at J; junction bases unmatched: 2.

The chain has TRBV19 and TRBJ1-5; 7 bases match TRBD1. The germline V gene has CDR1 LNHDA and CDR2 SQIVND (reference sequence). With 6 bases clipped from V and 0 bases from J, the junction kept 5 bases outside the gene matches. The CDR3 is made up of 15 amino acids. CDR3: CASRLTGNSNQPQHF. DNA of the CDR3: TGTGCCAGTAGGCTGACAGGGAATAGCAATCAGCCCCAGCATTTT. Variable domain in full (rest from reference TRBV19 and TRBJ1-5): DGGITQSPKYLFRKEGQNVTLSCEQNLNHDAMYWYRQDPGQGLRLIYYSQIVNDFQKGDIAEGYSVSREKKESFPLTVTSAQKNPTAFYLCASRLTGNSNQPQHFGDGTRLSIL.

This clone was detected only once. The chain carries TRBV15 and TRBJ2-7; 10 nucleotides line up with TRBD1. Trimming took 1 base from V and 4 from J; bases not matched to a gene: 7. This CDR3 is 16 amino acids long. The V gene's germline CDR1 is LNHNV and CDR2 YYDKDF (reference sequence). CDR3 coding DNA: TGTGCCACCAGCAGAGGCTCCGGGACAGGGGCTTACGAGCAGTACTTC. This codes for CATSRGSGTGAYEQYF.

The CDR3 region is CASASSSVQETQYF. CDR3 coding DNA: TGTGCCAGCGCTTCTTCTTCGGTCCAAGAGACCCAGTACTTC. This chain joins TRBV7-3 and TRBJ2-5, with D uncertain. V gave up 8 bases and J gave up 1 base, with 14 bases separating them. The CDR3 is 14 residues long. The germline gives CDR1 SGHTA, CDR2 FQGTGA.

CDR3 bases: TGTGCCAGCAGTTTACTCCAGGAAGCTTTCTTT. This encodes CASSLLQEAFF. V usage is TRBV12-3 or TRBV12-4 and J usage is TRBJ1-1; D unresolved. CDR3 length equals 11 residues. V gave up 2 bases and J gave up 8 bases, with 6 bases separating them.

This clone was counted between two and nine times. The chain carries TRBV10-3 and TRBJ1-2; 12 nucleotides agree with TRBD1. CDR3 length equals 16 residues. Germline V gives CDR1 ENHRY, CDR2 SYGVKD. With 8 bases clipped from V and 4 bases from J, the junction kept 11 bases outside the gene matches. The CDR3 nucleotides read TGTGCCATCTCTCCCCGAGAGGGACAGGGGGCCTATGGCTACACCTTC. It encodes CAISPREGQGAYGYTF.

The rearrangement uses TRBV5-1 and TRBJ2-7; D is possibly TRBD1 (7 bases). The CDR3 has 16 residues. The V and J ends lost 1 base and 5 bases respectively, with 19 bases between them. The germline V gene has CDR1 SGHRS and CDR2 YFSETQ. The CDR3 DNA follows: TGCGCCAGCAGCTTGTCGCAATCAGGGGGGATCGACGAGCAGTACTTC. Translating gives CASSLSQSGGIDEQYF. Drawing the rest from reference TRBV5-1 and TRBJ2-7, the complete variable domain is KAGVTQTPRYLIKTRGQQVTLSCSPISGHRSVSWYQQTPGQGLQFLFEYFSETQRNKGNFPGRFSGRQFSNSRSEMNVSTLELGDSALYLCASSLSQSGGIDEQYFGPGTRLTVT.

V gene TRBV5-4 combines with J gene TRBJ2-3; 8 bases agree with TRBD2. Trimming cost V 2 bases and J 3 bases; bases outside gene matches: 5. CDR1 is SGHNT, CDR2 YYREEE, per germline (reference sequence). The CDR3 is 15 amino acids. CDR3 in DNA: TGTGCCAGCAGCTTTTTCGGACTAGCAACAGATACGCAGTATTTT. Its protein is CASSFFGLATDTQYF. Combining the CDR3 with reference TRBV5-4 and TRBJ2-3 gives the whole variable domain ETGVTQSPTHLIKTRGQQVTLRCSSQSGHNTVSWYQQALGQGPQFIFQYYREEENGRGNFPPRFSGLQFPNYSSELNVNALELDDSALYLCASSFFGLATDTQYFGPGTRLTVL.

As concerns this clone: Other DNA sequences from this sample encode an identical CDR3 as well. V gene TRBV6-5 combines with J gene TRBJ1-6; 8 bases agree with TRBD1. The CDR3 has 14 residues. The germline V gene encodes CDR1 MNHEY and CDR2 SVGAGI. V lost 6 bases and J lost 7; bases outside the gene matches: 5. Here the CDR3 reads CASRRDRGNSPLHF. In DNA, the CDR3 is TGTGCCAGCAGGCGCGACAGGGGAAATTCACCCCTCCACTTT.

The CDR3 region has the DNA TGTGCCAGCAGCTCACGGGACTACGAGCAGTACTTC. Translating gives CASSSRDYEQYF. The chain couples TRBV7-6 to TRBJ2-7, with TRBD2 as a possible D gene (5 bases). This CDR3 has 12 residues. The V end lost 4 bases, the J end lost 3 bases, and 7 bases lay between the germline ends. Germline V CDR1 and CDR2: SGHVS, FNYEAQ.

As DNA, the CDR3 is TGTGCCACCCGTGGCGGGGGGGAGGCCTACGAGCAGTACTTC. Its protein is CATRGGGEAYEQYF. The chain joins TRBV7-2 to TRBJ2-7; 9 bases agree with TRBD2. The germline V gene encodes CDR1 SGHTA and CDR2 FQGNSA. V gave up 10 bases and J gave up 2 bases; unmatched junction bases: 9. This CDR3 has 14 amino acids.

The rearrangement joins TRBV12-5 to TRBJ1-5; D gene uncertain. Trimming cost V 8 bases and J 3 bases, with 11 bases left between them. Germline assignment: CDR1 LGHNT and CDR2 FRNRAP. The CDR3 has 13 residues. The CDR3, as DNA: TGTGCTAGTTCCAGAGCGAACAATCAGCCCCAGCATTTT. Residues: CASSRANNQPQHF. Variable domain in full (rest from reference TRBV12-5 and TRBJ1-5): DARVTQTPRHKVTEMGQEVTMRCQPILGHNTVFWYRQTMMQGLELLAYFRNRAPLDDSGMPKDRFSAEMPDATLATLKIQPSEPRDSAVYFCASSRANNQPQHFGDGTRLSIL.

The V and J genes are TRBV19 and TRBJ1-3; TRBD1 aligns across 8 bases. The germline CDR1 and CDR2 sequences are LNHDA and SQIVND (reference sequence). The CDR3 runs 14 residues. V was pared by 9 bases and J by 0 bases, with 4 bases of the junction left unmatched. The CDR3 reads CASLDRASGNTIYF. CDR3 coding DNA: TGTGCCAGCCTGGACAGGGCCTCTGGAAACACCATATATTTT. The full variable domain, with the rest looked up from reference TRBV19 and TRBJ1-3, is DGGITQSPKYLFRKEGQNVTLSCEQNLNHDAMYWYRQDPGQGLRLIYYSQIVNDFQKGDIAEGYSVSREKKESFPLTVTSAQKNPTAFYLCASLDRASGNTIYFGEGSWLTVV.

CDR3 sequence: CASSTGLGSEQYF. The CDR3 DNA reads as TGTGCCAGCAGTACGGGACTAGGTAGCGAGCAGTACTTC. V is TRBV27 and J is TRBJ2-7, with 8 bases that match TRBD2. The CDR3 covers 13 residues. J was trimmed by 6 bases and V by 5 bases; bases with no gene match: 6. Germline V gives CDR1 MNHEY, CDR2 SMNVEV (reference sequence).

This chain uses TRBV19 with TRBJ2-6, with TRBD1 identical over 8 bases. V shed 9 bases and J 0 bases; nucleotides not matched to a gene: 16. The CDR3 extends over 19 amino acids. Germline values: CDR1 LNHDA, CDR2 SQIVND (reference sequence). CDR3 amino acids: CARSYYRGDGFSGANVLTF. In DNA, the CDR3 is TGTGCCAGAAGCTATTACAGGGGGGACGGCTTCTCTGGGGCCAACGTCCTGACTTTC.

The rearrangement links TRBV4-1 to TRBJ1-3, with D possibly TRBD1 on 6 matching bases. This CDR3 region has 16 residues. Germline CDR1 and CDR2: MGHRA and YSYEKL. The V end was cut by 0 bases, the J end by 4 bases, with 13 bases between. CDR3 region: CASSQDNRARGNTIYF. The CDR3 nucleotides are TGCGCCAGCAGCCAAGATAACAGGGCGAGGGGAAACACCATATATTTT.

This clone was counted once. The chain links TRBV30 to TRBJ1-5, with 12 bases lining up with TRBD1. V was pared by 6 bases and J by 1 base, with 13 bases of the junction left unmatched. The CDR3 spans 18 residues. The germline gives CDR1 GTSNPN, CDR2 SVGIG (reference sequence). The CDR3 coding sequence is TGTGCCTGCACAACCGGGACAGGGGGCTTTAGGAGCAATCAGCCCCAGCATTTT. Translation gives CACTTGTGGFRSNQPQHF.

The V call is TRBV7-9, the J call TRBJ1-1; D is ambiguous. V shed 1 base and J shed 5 bases, with 14 bases lying between them. The CDR3 is 15 residues long. Germline V gives CDR1 SEHNR, CDR2 FQNEAQ (reference sequence). CDR3 residues: CASSLGTSLTTEAFF. The CDR3 coding sequence is TGTGCCAGCAGCTTAGGGACTTCCTTGACGACTGAAGCTTTCTTT.

The CDR3 region has the DNA TGCGCCAGCAGCTTAAGACCCTTGGGGCTAGCGGAAGTGTTCAATGAGCAGTTCTTC. Translation gives CASSLRPLGLAEVFNEQFF. This chain connects TRBV5-1 to TRBJ2-1; 7 bases align to TRBD2. Trimming removed 2 bases from V and 6 bases from J; junction bases left unmatched: 20. CDR3 size: 19 residues. Germline-derived CDR1 and CDR2 are SGHRS and YFSETQ.

This clone was observed a few times. The J gene is TRBJ1-2, the V gene TRBV6-5, with 8 bases lining up with TRBD1. Germline V gene sequence: CDR1 MNHEY, CDR2 SVGAGI. CDR3 length: 14 amino acids. J lost 8 bases, V lost 6 bases, and 11 bases had no gene match. Here the CDR3 reads CASRPGQGFVGYTF. The CDR3, as DNA: TGTGCCAGCAGGCCTGGACAGGGTTTTGTCGGCTACACCTTC.

V usage is TRBV19 and J usage is TRBJ1-4; 7 positions agree with TRBD1. CDR1 is LNHDA, CDR2 SQIVND, per germline (reference sequence). Trimming at V came to 5 bases and at J to 5 bases, leaving 8 bases not matched to a gene. The CDR3 covers 15 residues. CDR3: CASSLLDRSNEKLFF. The DNA for the CDR3 is TGTGCCAGTAGTCTTCTGGACAGGTCAAATGAAAAACTGTTTTTT.